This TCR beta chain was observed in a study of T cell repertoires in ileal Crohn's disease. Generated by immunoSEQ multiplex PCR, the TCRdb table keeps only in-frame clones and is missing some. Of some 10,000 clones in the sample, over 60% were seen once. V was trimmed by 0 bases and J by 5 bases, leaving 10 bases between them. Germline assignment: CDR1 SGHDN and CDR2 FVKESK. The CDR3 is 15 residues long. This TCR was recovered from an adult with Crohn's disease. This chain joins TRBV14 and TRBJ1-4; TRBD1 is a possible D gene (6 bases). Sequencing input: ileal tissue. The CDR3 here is CASSQEAGTNEKLFF. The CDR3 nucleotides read TGTGCCAGCAGCCAAGAGGCAGGGACAAATGAAAAACTGTTTTTT.